A single sample is the source of the 21 T cell receptor beta chains below, sequenced in a study of T cell responses to AZD1222 COVID-19 vaccine. Measured with immunoSEQ multiplex PCR; TCRdb has only the in-frame clones, and not every one. The sample holds about 170,000 clones, over 85% seen once. The sequenced sample was peripheral blood, obtained on day 0 of AZD1222 vaccination. Receptor source: an adult in good health.

The gene calls are TRBV13 and TRBJ2-7, with 15 bases aligning to TRBD2. Germline V gene data show CDR1 as PRHDT and CDR2 as FYEKMQ (reference sequence). The CDR3 has 18 amino acids. Trimming at V came to 3 bases and at J to 4 bases, leaving 10 bases not matched to a gene. The CDR3 spells CASSFGSGTSGRRYEQYF. The CDR3 nucleotides are TGTGCCAGCAGCTTCGGGTCCGGGACTAGCGGGAGGAGATACGAGCAGTACTTC.

J is TRBJ1-5 and V is TRBV27, with a possible D match to TRBD1 (6 bases). This CDR3 has 17 amino acids. The V end lost 8 bases, the J end lost 1 base, and 21 bases lay between the germline ends. CDR1 and CDR2 from the germline V gene are MNHEY and SMNVEV (reference sequence). CDR3 residues: CASGLIGTRGSNQPQHF. DNA of the CDR3: TGTGCCAGCGGTCTAATAGGGACAAGGGGAAGCAATCAGCCCCAGCATTTT.

CDR3 in DNA: TGTGCCAGCAGCTATGGGACAGGGGGTCGGGCTGAAGCTTTCTTT. Its protein is CASSYGTGGRAEAFF. The chain is built from TRBV11-3 and TRBJ1-1, with 11 bases fitting TRBD1. This CDR3 has 15 amino acids. Germline V gives CDR1 SGHNT, CDR2 YENEEA. With V trimmed by 4 bases and J by 6 bases, 7 bases remained unmatched.

This clone is medium-sized in the sample. The chain combines TRBV3-1 (or the pseudogene TRBV3-2) with TRBJ1-5; D possibly corresponds to TRBD1 (5 bases). V shed 4 bases and J shed 9 bases, with 19 bases lying between them. CDR1 LGHDT and CDR2 YNNKEL come from the germline V gene (reference sequence). This CDR3 comprises 15 residues. CDR3 amino acids: CASSPAGARGGPQHF. In DNA form, the CDR3 reads TGTGCCAGCAGCCCGGCGGGAGCAAGGGGTGGGCCCCAGCATTTT.

This rearrangement joins TRBV4-2 to TRBJ1-4; tentatively, D is TRBD1 (5 bases). CDR1 LGHNA and CDR2 YNFKEQ come from the germline V gene. V was cut by 4 bases and J by 6 bases, with 12 bases left in between. The length of the CDR3 is 14 residues. The DNA of the CDR3 is TGTGCCAGCAGCCCGGACGGAGGGGATGAAAAACTGTTTTTT. This translates into CASSPDGGDEKLFF.

The chain combines TRBV27 with TRBJ2-2; no clear D gene. Germline CDR1 MNHEY, CDR2 SMNVEV (reference sequence). The CDR3 has 13 amino acids. The V gene lost 6 bases and the J gene lost 5 bases, with 10 bases spanning the gap. For the CDR3, the DNA is TGTGCCAGCAGCCCCAGATCGACCGGGGAGCTGTTTTTT. Protein product: CASSPRSTGELFF.

The chain carries TRBV12-3 or TRBV12-4 and TRBJ1-2, with D maybe TRBD1 (5 bases). V was clipped by 5 bases and J by 5 bases, with 12 bases between them. CDR3 length equals 13 residues. This CDR3 is CASSRTRLYGYTF. In nucleotides, the CDR3 is TGTGCCAGCAGTCGGACACGGTTATATGGCTACACCTTC.

The count of this clone is one. This chain links TRBV14 with TRBJ2-1, with a weak D call TRBD2 (5 bases). The V gene's germline CDR1 is SGHDN and CDR2 FVKESK. Trimming took off 0 bases at V and 5 bases at J, with 8 bases between the two ends. The CDR3 has 14 residues. In nucleotides, the CDR3 is TGTGCCAGCAGCCAAGAGAGGGAGCACAATGAGCAGTTCTTC. Amino acids: CASSQEREHNEQFF.

This chain links TRBV19 with TRBJ1-5; D perhaps matches TRBD1 (5 bases). Trimming shortened V by 0 bases and J by 5 bases, and 14 bases separated the two germline ends. The V gene's germline CDR1 is LNHDA and CDR2 SQIVND (reference sequence). The CDR3 runs to 16 residues. CDR3 residues: CASSIDGQVGDQPQHF. The DNA of the CDR3 is TGTGCCAGTAGTATAGATGGGCAGGTGGGGGATCAGCCCCAGCATTTT.

The V and J genes are TRBV5-5 and TRBJ2-7, with D perhaps matching TRBD1 (6 bases). The CDR3 has 14 amino acids. Germline V CDR1 and CDR2: SGHKS, YYEKEE (reference sequence). Trimming took off 0 bases at V and 2 bases at J, with 9 bases between the two ends. In DNA form, the CDR3 reads TGTGCCAGCAGCTTGGGACCAGGGGCCTACGAGCAGTACTTC. Protein product: CASSLGPGAYEQYF. Variable domain in full (rest from reference TRBV5-5 and TRBJ2-7): DAGVTQSPTHLIKTRGQQVTLRCSPISGHKSVSWYQQVLGQGPQFIFQYYEKEERGRGNFPDRFSARQFPNYSSELNVNALLLGDSALYLCASSLGPGAYEQYFGPGTRLTVT.

V and J are TRBV29-1 and TRBJ1-1; D ambiguous. CDR3 length equals 11 residues. The germline gives CDR1 SQVTM, CDR2 ANQGSEA. This CDR3 is CTEGLNTEAFF. The CDR3 DNA is TGCACGGAGGGATTGAACACTGAAGCTTTCTTT.

The V and J genes are TRBV5-4 and TRBJ1-2; 7 bases align to TRBD1. Germline CDR1 is SGHNT and CDR2 is YYREEE (reference sequence). The CDR3 loop spans 16 amino acids. V lost 0 bases and J lost 2; bases outside the gene matches: 7. CDR3 amino acids: CASSLGGTVINYGYTF. The CDR3 nucleotides are TGTGCCAGCAGCTTGGGGGGGACAGTCATAAACTATGGCTACACCTTC.

The chain combines TRBV18 with TRBJ2-5; TRBD1 might be the D (6 bases). Germline V gene lookup returns CDR1 KGHSH and CDR2 LQKENI. This CDR3 comprises 14 residues. Trimming shortened V by 2 bases and J by 5 bases, and 12 bases separated the two germline ends. The CDR3 nucleotides read TGTGCCAGCTCACCATCGGGCAGGGGCGAGACCCAGTACTTC. Encoded protein: CASSPSGRGETQYF.

This chain connects TRBV19 to TRBJ1-5; no clear D. CDR1 is LNHDA, CDR2 SQIVND, per germline (reference sequence). This CDR3 has 14 residues. The V gene lost 3 bases and the J gene lost 3 bases, with 9 bases spanning the gap. The CDR3 spells CASSMTAVNQPQHF. CDR3 DNA sequence: TGTGCCAGTAGTATGACTGCAGTCAATCAGCCCCAGCATTTT.

This chain links TRBV3-1 (or the pseudogene TRBV3-2) with TRBJ2-7, with D maybe TRBD2 (5 bases). The V and J ends lost 2 bases and 4 bases respectively, with 9 bases between them. The length of the CDR3 is 13 residues. CDR1 is LGHDT, CDR2 YNNKEL, per germline (reference sequence). The CDR3 loop is CASSQNGEYEQYF. The CDR3 DNA sequence: TGTGCCAGCAGCCAAAATGGGGAGTACGAGCAGTACTTC.

Points on this clone: Other DNA variants within this sample encode the same CDR3. This chain connects TRBV12-3 or TRBV12-4 to TRBJ2-2; D ambiguous. With 1 base removed from V and 3 bases from J, the gap between germline ends came to 0 bases. The CDR3 totals 12 residues. Here the CDR3 DNA reads TGTGCCAGCAGTTTAGACACCGGGGAGCTGTTTTTT. Translated: CASSLDTGELFF.

This chain uses TRBV6-5 with TRBJ1-1, with TRBD1 identical over 7 bases. CDR3 length: 13 residues. Germline V gene sequence: CDR1 MNHEY, CDR2 SVGAGI. With V trimmed by 6 bases and J by 0 bases, 1 base remained unmatched. This CDR3 reads CASRGTVNTEAFF. The CDR3 DNA is TGTGCCAGCAGGGGGACAGTGAACACTGAAGCTTTCTTT.

The chain recombines TRBV6-2 or TRBV6-3 with TRBJ1-5; 10 bases map to TRBD1. Trimming removed 4 bases from V and 6 bases from J; junction bases left unmatched: 6. This CDR3 has 15 residues. The germline gives CDR1 MNHEY, CDR2 SVGEGT. This CDR3 reads CASSFDRGPSQPQHF. The CDR3 nucleotides read TGTGCCAGCAGTTTCGACAGGGGGCCAAGTCAGCCCCAGCATTTT.

The chain employs TRBV27 and TRBJ1-1; no firm D call. This CDR3 is 14 amino acids long. V gave up 7 bases and J gave up 1 base, with 13 bases separating them. The germline CDR1 and CDR2 sequences are MNHEY and SMNVEV (reference sequence). The CDR3 loop reads CASTDLMANTEAFF. The CDR3 DNA is TGTGCCAGCACCGATCTGATGGCGAACACTGAAGCTTTCTTT.

This clone has just one count. V is TRBV3-1 (or the pseudogene TRBV3-2) and J is TRBJ2-1; possibly TRBD1 or TRBD2 for D (5 bases each). The CDR3 extends over 15 amino acids. From germline, CDR1 is LGHDT and CDR2 YNNKEL (reference sequence). The V end was cut by 5 bases, the J end by 6 bases, with 17 bases between. Here the CDR3 DNA reads TGTGCCAGCAGCTGGGACGGTCGGGTCGTCAATGAGCAGTTCTTC. It encodes CASSWDGRVVNEQFF.

The chain combines TRBV6-5 with TRBJ2-1; the D call may be TRBD1 or TRBD2 (6 bases each). V was trimmed by 5 bases and J by 5 bases, leaving 10 bases between them. This CDR3 region has 13 residues. The germline V gene encodes CDR1 MNHEY and CDR2 SVGAGI. This CDR3 reads CASSLGGHNEQFF. DNA for the CDR3: TGTGCCAGCAGTCTTGGGGGGCACAATGAGCAGTTCTTC.